The clone carrying this T cell receptor beta chain was recorded only once. Original methodology: Reference gene primer amplification in the assay estimated nucleated cell counts. TCRdb keeps only in-frame clones here, not all; method: immunoSEQ multiplex PCR. V, J and clone size reflect that table, while D and trimming were determined from the DNA. This table holds more than 95,000 clones, over 70% found once. These data are taken from a study of blood T cell repertoires in COVID-19. About the study: Sites across the United States, Italy and Spain contributed samples from acute and convalescent COVID-19. T cells, B-cell-depleted T cells, or PBMCs provided the cDNA or gDNA that served as material.

Germline CDR1 is MDHEN and CDR2 is SYDVKM. V was cut by 6 bases and J by 4 bases, with 6 bases left in between. This CDR3 has 11 residues. Specimen: peripheral blood. The rearrangement links TRBV28 to TRBJ1-2; D remains ambiguous. This sequence originates from a human donor in a cohort sampled during active or convalescent COVID-19. The CDR3 coding sequence is TGTGCCAGCAGGGAGGCCTATGGCTACACCTTC. Its protein product is CASREAYGYTF.